The next 20 T cell receptor beta chains were all read from a single sample in a study of cytomegalovirus exposure and HLA in healthy donors (dated by TCRdb to 2017 to 2019). Library method: the immunoSEQ multiplex PCR assay. For the multiplex PCR, a mixture combining 60 forward primers for TCR Vbeta segments and 13 reverse primers for TCR Jbeta segments was used. TCRdb retrieved this table from immuneACCESS and kept in-frame rearrangements only. Not all clones are present; in checked studies, unresolved V genes account for under half, and no reason is known for the remainder. The sample profile shows 90,000 to 150,000 clones; about three quarters of them were found once. Of the sample, 2.5% to 3.5% falls within the top ten clones. The sequencing sample was made of PBMCs. The receptors originated from a woman in her 30s in good health and CMV-seropositive.

The chain carries TRBV29-1 and TRBJ2-5, with TRBD1 matching 7 bases. CDR1 is SQVTM, CDR2 ANQGSEA, per germline. This CDR3 has 14 amino acids. V trimming: 7 bases; J trimming: 4 bases; junction bases outside the gene matches: 12. The CDR3 protein is CSAQRQGYGETQYF. The CDR3 nucleotides are TGCAGCGCCCAAAGACAGGGATATGGAGAGACCCAGTACTTC. Combining the CDR3 with reference TRBV29-1 and TRBJ2-5 gives the whole variable domain SAVISQKPSRDICQRGTSLTIQCQVDSQVTMMFWYRQQPGQSLTLIATANQGSEATYESGFVIDKFPISRPNLTFSTLTVSNMSPEDSSIYLCSAQRQGYGETQYFGPGTRLLVL.

The chain employs TRBV5-4 and TRBJ2-2; 9 bases match TRBD1. Trimming removed 3 bases from V and 6 bases from J; junction bases left unmatched: 6. The CDR3 has 15 residues. CDR1 and CDR2 (germline): SGHNT, YYREEE (reference sequence). The chain's CDR3 is CASSWLQGAAGELFF. CDR3 sequence (DNA): TGTGCCAGCAGCTGGCTACAGGGGGCCGCCGGGGAGCTGTTTTTT.

The chain uses TRBV15 and TRBJ1-5; weak D call: TRBD1 (5 bases). This CDR3 comprises 12 residues. In germline, CDR1 is LNHNV, CDR2 YYDKDF (reference sequence). Trimming left V 2 bases short and J 7 bases short, with 6 bases between. The DNA of the CDR3 is TGTGCCACCAGCAGACAGGGCCAGCCCCAGCATTTT. Translation gives CATSRQGQPQHF.

The J gene is TRBJ2-7, the V gene TRBV27; 7 bases match TRBD1. The CDR3 is 13 amino acids. J was trimmed by 4 bases and V by 5 bases; bases with no gene match: 5. The germline V gene encodes CDR1 MNHEY and CDR2 SMNVEV (reference sequence). As DNA, the CDR3 is TGTGCCAGCAGTCCAACGACAGGGTACGAGCAGTACTTC. Translating it yields CASSPTTGYEQYF.

This chain connects TRBV5-1 to TRBJ1-2; the match to TRBD1 covers 9 bases. The J segment lost 8 bases and the V segment lost 4 bases, leaving 12 bases of the junction unmatched. Germline values: CDR1 SGHRS, CDR2 YFSETQ. The CDR3 consists of 15 residues. CDR3 DNA sequence: TGCGCCAGCAGCGGGACCGGGACAGGGACACGGGGCTACACCTTC. Protein: CASSGTGTGTRGYTF.

The chain combines TRBV4-1 with TRBJ1-3; D is uncertain. This CDR3 has 13 amino acids. The V gene lost 6 bases and the J gene lost 4 bases, with 10 bases spanning the gap. CDR1 is MGHRA, CDR2 YSYEKL, per germline. CDR3 sequence (DNA): TGCGCCAGCAGTCGGGCGGGAGGAAACACCATATATTTT. This codes for CASSRAGGNTIYF.

This clone was seen only a few times. V is TRBV5-5 and J is TRBJ1-4; 8 bases match TRBD1. The CDR3 contains 15 residues. Per the germline V gene, CDR1 is SGHKS and CDR2 is YYEKEE (reference sequence). J lost 4 bases, V lost 2 bases, and 4 bases had no gene match. This CDR3 is CASSFNGQGNEKLFF. CDR3 coding DNA: TGTGCCAGCAGCTTTAACGGACAGGGTAATGAAAAACTGTTTTTT.

The chain uses TRBV7-9 and TRBJ2-7, with TRBD1 matching 7 bases. V lost 6 bases and J lost 6; bases outside the gene matches: 2. Germline lookup yields CDR1 SEHNR and CDR2 FQNEAQ (reference sequence). CDR3 length: 11 residues. The chain's CDR3 is CASRTGTEQYF. CDR3 nucleotide sequence: TGTGCCAGCAGGACAGGGACCGAGCAGTACTTC.

V usage is TRBV7-6 and J usage is TRBJ2-7, with a possible D match to TRBD1 (6 bases). Germline V CDR1 and CDR2: SGHVS, FNYEAQ. The CDR3 totals 13 residues. V shed 5 bases and J shed 3 bases, with 11 bases lying between them. The DNA for the CDR3 is TGTGCCAGCAGCCCCGGGACAATCTACGAGCAGTACTTC. Translation: CASSPGTIYEQYF.

The chain joins TRBV6-5 to TRBJ1-2; 7 bases agree with TRBD1. V lost 6 bases to trimming and J lost 4 bases; unmatched junction nucleotides: 5. Germline V gene sequence: CDR1 MNHEY, CDR2 SVGAGI. The CDR3 length is 13 residues. CDR3 coding DNA: TGTGCCAGCAGAAGGGGGCAGCCCTATGGCTACACCTTC. It specifies CASRRGQPYGYTF.

The chain combines TRBV9 with TRBJ1-6; D is perhaps TRBD1 (6 bases). V was trimmed by 3 bases and J by 8 bases, leaving 15 bases between them. The CDR3 sequence is 15 residues long. The germline V gene encodes CDR1 SGDLS and CDR2 YYNGEE. The CDR3 bases are TGTGCCAGCAGCGAGGGGGGGTCGTGGGATTCACCCCTCCACTTT. Protein sequence: CASSEGGSWDSPLHF.

J is TRBJ2-7 and V is TRBV7-9; tentatively, D is TRBD1 (5 bases). Germline V CDR1 and CDR2: SEHNR, FQNEAQ (reference sequence). Trimming cost V 4 bases and J 2 bases, with 6 bases left between them. CDR3 length: 12 amino acids. CDR3 region: CASSSDTYEQYF. The DNA for the CDR3 is TGTGCCAGCAGCTCGGACACCTACGAGCAGTACTTC.

The genes are TRBV30 and TRBJ1-2; a possible D gene is TRBD1 (5 bases). The germline gives CDR1 GTSNPN, CDR2 SVGIG (reference sequence). V was trimmed by 8 bases and J by 11 bases, leaving 18 bases between them. There are 11 residues in the CDR3. The CDR3 region has the DNA TGTGCCGCCCAAACCGGGACTAAATACACCTTC. Translated: CAAQTGTKYTF.

The chain is built from TRBV5-1 and TRBJ1-1, with D perhaps TRBD1 (5 bases). V lost 4 bases, J lost 6 bases, and 13 bases lay in between. The length of the CDR3 is 13 residues. Germline lookup yields CDR1 SGHRS and CDR2 YFSETQ. DNA for the CDR3: TGCGCCAGCAGCGCGGAGGGGATCTCTGAAGCTTTCTTT. It encodes CASSAEGISEAFF.

This sequence joins TRBV7-8 and TRBJ2-7; D possibly corresponds to TRBD1 (6 bases). Trimming removed 5 bases at V and 5 bases at J, with 13 bases between. The CDR3 spans 13 residues. Germline V CDR1 and CDR2: SGHVS, FQNEAQ. The CDR3 DNA follows: TGTGCCAGCAGCCCCGGACAGTTGAACGAGCAGTACTTC. Its protein product is CASSPGQLNEQYF.

This rearrangement joins TRBV10-3 to TRBJ2-6, with a weak D call TRBD2 (6 bases). Germline V gives CDR1 ENHRY, CDR2 SYGVKD. Trimming took 7 bases from V and 1 from J, leaving 11 bases between them. The CDR3 length is 15 residues. CDR3 in amino acids: CAITQGLSGANVLTF. The DNA for the CDR3 is TGTGCCATCACCCAGGGACTTTCTGGGGCCAACGTCCTGACTTTC.

The chain employs TRBV7-2 and TRBJ2-5, with 13 bases matching TRBD2. Germline V gene sequence: CDR1 SGHTA, CDR2 FQGNSA. This CDR3 region has 16 residues. J gave up 3 bases and V 0 bases, and 1 base lay outside the gene matches. CDR3 residues: CASSLAGTSGEETQYF. In DNA, the CDR3 is TGTGCCAGCAGCTTAGCCGGGACTAGCGGGGAAGAGACCCAGTACTTC.

The CDR3 reads CASSQDPPGPKNIQYF. The CDR3 DNA is TGCGCCAGCAGCCAAGATCCCCCAGGCCCCAAAAACATTCAGTACTTC. The J gene is TRBJ2-4, the V gene TRBV4-3; D not certain. Germline assignment: CDR1 LGHNA and CDR2 YSLEER. This CDR3 spans 16 amino acids. V lost 0 bases and J lost 2, with 11 bases in between.

The chain has TRBV27 and TRBJ2-1; 9 bases match TRBD1. The CDR3 is 16 residues long. CDR1 is MNHEY and CDR2 is SMNVEV in the germline V gene (reference sequence). The junction had 6 bases not matched to a gene; V was cut back by 4 bases and J by 2 bases. This CDR3 is CASSYSGTGPYNEQFF. In nucleotides, the CDR3 is TGTGCCAGCAGTTATTCCGGGACAGGGCCCTACAATGAGCAGTTCTTC.

The V gene is TRBV7-2, the J gene TRBJ2-3; D gene uncertain. The CDR3 has 11 amino acids. Germline values: CDR1 SGHTA, CDR2 FQGNSA. With 4 bases removed from V and 6 bases from J, the gap between germline ends came to 5 bases. The CDR3 DNA follows: TGTGCCAGCAGCTCCCGGGATACGCAGTATTTT. Its protein is CASSSRDTQYF. The variable domain in full, with the rest retrieved from reference TRBV7-2 and TRBJ2-3, is GAGVSQSPSNKVTEKGKDVELRCDPISGHTALYWYRQSLGQGLEFLIYFQGNSAPDKSGLPSDRFSAERTGGSVSTLTIQRTQQEDSAVYLCASSSRDTQYFGPGTRLTVL.